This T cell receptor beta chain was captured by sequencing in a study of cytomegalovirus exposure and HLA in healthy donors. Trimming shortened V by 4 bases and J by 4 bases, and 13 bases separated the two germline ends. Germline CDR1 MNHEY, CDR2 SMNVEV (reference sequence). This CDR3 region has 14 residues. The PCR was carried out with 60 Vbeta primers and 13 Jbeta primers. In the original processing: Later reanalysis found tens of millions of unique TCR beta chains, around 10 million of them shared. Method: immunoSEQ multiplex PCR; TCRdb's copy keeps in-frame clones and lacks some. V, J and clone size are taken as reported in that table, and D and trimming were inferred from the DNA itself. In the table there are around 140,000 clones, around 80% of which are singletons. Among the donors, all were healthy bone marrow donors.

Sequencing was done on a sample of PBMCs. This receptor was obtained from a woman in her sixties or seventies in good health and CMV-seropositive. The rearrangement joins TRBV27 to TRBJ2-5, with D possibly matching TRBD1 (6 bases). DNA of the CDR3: TGTGCCAGCAGTTCTGGGCAGGGGCTAGAGACCCAGTACTTC. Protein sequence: CASSSGQGLETQYF.